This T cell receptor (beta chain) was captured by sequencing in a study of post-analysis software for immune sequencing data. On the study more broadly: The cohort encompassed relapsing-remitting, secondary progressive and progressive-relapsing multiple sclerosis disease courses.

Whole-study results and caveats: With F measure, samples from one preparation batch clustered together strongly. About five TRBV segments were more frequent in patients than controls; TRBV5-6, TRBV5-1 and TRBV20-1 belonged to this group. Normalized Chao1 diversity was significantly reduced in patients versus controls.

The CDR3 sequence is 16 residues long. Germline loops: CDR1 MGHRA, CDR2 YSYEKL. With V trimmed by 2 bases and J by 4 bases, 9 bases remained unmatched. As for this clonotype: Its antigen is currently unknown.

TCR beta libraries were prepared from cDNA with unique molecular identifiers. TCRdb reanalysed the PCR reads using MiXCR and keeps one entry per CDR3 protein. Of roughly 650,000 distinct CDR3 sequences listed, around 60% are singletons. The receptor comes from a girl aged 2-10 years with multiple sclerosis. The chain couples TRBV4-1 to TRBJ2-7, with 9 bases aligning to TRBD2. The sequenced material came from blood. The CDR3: CASSQFISGSGYEQYF. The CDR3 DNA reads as TGCGCCAGCAGCCAATTCATTAGCGGGAGTGGGTACGAGCAGTACTTC.